The next 25 T cell receptor beta chains were all read from a single sample in a study of CD8 T cells in Susac syndrome. Random hexamers were used to reverse transcribe the RNA input (0.5 to 1 ug). One entry per CDR3 protein results from TCRdb running MiXCR on the immunoSEQ multiplex PCR reads. The data contain about 200,000 distinct CDR3 sequences, under 97% of them seen just once; the ten biggest clones take up approximately 0.088%. Material: CD4+ T cells from PBMCs. The receptors here all came from a human donor with multiple sclerosis.

The chain joins TRBV11-3 to TRBJ1-6; D is ambiguous. V lost 1 base and J lost 9, with 4 bases in between. Germline assignment: CDR1 SGHNT and CDR2 YENEEA. The length of the CDR3 is 12 residues. CDR3 region: CASSLGFSPLHF. The DNA of the CDR3 is TGTGCCAGCAGCTTAGGGTTTTCACCCCTCCACTTT. Supplemented by reference TRBV11-3 and TRBJ1-6, the full variable domain reads EAGVVQSPRYKIIEKKQPVAFWCNPISGHNTLYWYLQNLGQGPELLIRYENEEAVDDSQLPKDRFSAERLKGVDSTLKIQPAELGDSAVYLCASSLGFSPLHFGNGTRLTVT.

This chain links TRBV20-1 with TRBJ2-3, with D unresolved. CDR1 is DFQATT and CDR2 is SNEGSKA in the germline V gene (reference sequence). The CDR3 covers 13 residues. V lost 6 bases and J 2 bases, leaving 12 bases between the germline ends. In nucleotides, the CDR3 is TGCAGTGCCCAGGACGTGGACACAGATACGCAGTATTTT. Translation: CSAQDVDTDTQYF.

This chain uses TRBV28 with TRBJ1-5; D not resolved. Germline V gene data show CDR1 as MDHEN and CDR2 as SYDVKM. There are 12 residues in the CDR3. V lost 8 bases to trimming and J lost 4 bases, with 9 bases between them. The CDR3 DNA reads TGTGCCAGCGTTTTAGGGAATCAGCCCCAGCATTTT. Its protein is CASVLGNQPQHF.

The chain joins TRBV30 to TRBJ1-6, with D hard to call. V lost 4 bases to trimming and J lost 6 bases, with 16 bases between them. This CDR3 contains 15 residues. The germline gives CDR1 GTSNPN, CDR2 SVGIG (reference sequence). CDR3 loop: CAWKPPELINSPLHF. In nucleotides, the CDR3 is TGTGCCTGGAAACCCCCCGAGCTAATTAATTCACCCCTCCACTTT.

This clonotype has a single count. V is TRBV25-1 and J is TRBJ2-1; 9 positions agree with TRBD2. The CDR3 loop spans 15 amino acids. CDR1 is MGHDK and CDR2 is SYGVNS in the germline V gene. J gave up 4 bases and V 6 bases, and 7 bases lay outside the gene matches. The CDR3 DNA reads TGTGCCAGCAGAGAAGCGGGGGGTCAATACAATGAGCAGTTCTTC. It is translated as CASREAGGQYNEQFF. Drawing the rest from reference TRBV25-1 and TRBJ2-1, the complete variable domain is EADIYQTPRYLVIGTGKKITLECSQTMGHDKMYWYQQDPGMELHLIHYSYGVNSTEKGDLSSESTVSRIRTEHFPLTLESARPSHTSQYLCASREAGGQYNEQFFGPGTRLTVL.

This clonotype was observed a single time. The V call is TRBV6-4, the J call TRBJ1-4, with 9 positions matching TRBD1. Trimming cost V 4 bases and J 13 bases; bases outside gene matches: 7. CDR3 length equals 13 residues. The germline V gene has CDR1 MRHNA and CDR2 SNTAGT. DNA of the CDR3: TGTGCCAGCAGTGCAGCGACAGGGGGTCGACTGTTTTTT. Amino acid sequence: CASSAATGGRLFF.

This clonotype was seen only once. V is TRBV15 and J is TRBJ2-3; 7 nucleotides match TRBD1. Trimming at V came to 5 bases and at J to 2 bases, leaving 7 bases not matched to a gene. The CDR3 is 15 amino acids. Germline V gene lookup returns CDR1 LNHNV and CDR2 YYDKDF (reference sequence). The CDR3, as DNA: TGTGCCACCAGCTATCCGGGACAGCCCACAGATACGCAGTATTTT. Translated, it gives CATSYPGQPTDTQYF. Filled out from reference TRBV15 and TRBJ2-3, the complete variable domain reads DAMVIQNPRYQVTQFGKPVTLSCSQTLNHNVMYWYQQKSSQAPKLLFHYYDKDFNNEADTPDNFQSRRPNTSFCFLDIRSPGLGDTAMYLCATSYPGQPTDTQYFGPGTRLTVL.

This clonotype was observed a single time. The CDR3 coding sequence is TGTGCCAGCAGCCCACCCGCCCGAGACACCGGGACAGAAATCTATGGCTACACCTTC. Its protein product is CASSPPARDTGTEIYGYTF. The chain recombines TRBV6-1 with TRBJ1-2, with 7 bases that match TRBD1. The CDR3 extends over 19 amino acids. J was trimmed by 4 bases and V by 6 bases; bases with no gene match: 23. Germline-derived CDR1 and CDR2 are MNHNS and SASEGT.

J is TRBJ2-1 and V is TRBV29-1; 10 positions agree with TRBD2. V trimming: 2 bases; J trimming: 6 bases; junction bases outside the gene matches: 7. This CDR3 comprises 15 residues. Germline lookup yields CDR1 SQVTM and CDR2 ANQGSEA. The CDR3 region is CSVEPSSGGPNEQFF. In DNA, the CDR3 is TGCAGCGTTGAACCGTCTAGCGGGGGACCCAATGAGCAGTTCTTC.

The table lists this clonotype with a count of one. The chain links TRBV18 to TRBJ2-1; possible D gene TRBD1, 7 bases. Germline CDR1 is KGHSH and CDR2 is LQKENI. V lost 3 bases and J 8 bases, leaving 14 bases between the germline ends. The CDR3 length is 14 residues. The CDR3, as DNA: TGTGCCAGCTCACCCTCGACAGGGAGGTATGAGCAGTTCTTC. Protein product: CASSPSTGRYEQFF.

The chain has TRBV6-2 or TRBV6-3 and TRBJ2-3, with 9 bases identical to TRBD2. Per the germline V gene, CDR1 is MNHEY and CDR2 is SVGEGT. With 6 bases clipped from V and 6 bases from J, the junction kept 16 bases outside the gene matches. This CDR3 has 17 amino acids. In nucleotides, the CDR3 is TGTGCCAGCAGACCCGCGGAGGCGGGGGGGCAGTTGGATACGCAGTATTTT. Amino acid sequence: CASRPAEAGGQLDTQYF.

The V gene is TRBV4-3, the J gene TRBJ1-1; TRBD1 might be the D (5 bases). In germline, CDR1 is LGHNA, CDR2 YSLEER. V lost 2 bases and J lost 0, with 13 bases in between. This CDR3 has 16 residues. In DNA, the CDR3 is TGCGCCAGCAGCCAAAGGGCAGGGATGATGAACACTGAAGCTTTCTTT. Protein: CASSQRAGMMNTEAFF.

This clonotype was counted only a few times. The gene calls are TRBV7-6 and TRBJ1-3; D ambiguous. The germline V gene has CDR1 SGHVS and CDR2 FNYEAQ. The CDR3 consists of 13 residues. Trimming took off 2 bases at V and 1 base at J, with 3 bases between the two ends. The CDR3 spells CASSLSSGNTIYF. DNA of the CDR3: TGTGCCAGCAGCTTAAGTTCTGGAAACACCATATATTTT.

V and J are TRBV20-1 and TRBJ2-7; D not resolved. Germline V lookup: CDR1 DFQATT, CDR2 SNEGSKA (reference sequence). This CDR3 has 13 residues. The ends were cut back, 0 bases at V and 5 bases at J, with 11 bases in the middle. Here the CDR3 reads CSAREPNRDEQYF. As DNA, the CDR3 is TGCAGTGCTAGAGAGCCCAATCGGGACGAGCAGTACTTC.

The chain links TRBV5-1 to TRBJ1-1, with D possibly matching TRBD1 (5 bases). This CDR3 region has 13 residues. CDR1 and CDR2 from the germline V gene are SGHRS and YFSETQ. Deletions cut 2 bases from V and 5 bases from J, with 10 bases between. The CDR3 loop reads CASSFLGATEAFF. The DNA of the CDR3 is TGCGCCAGCAGCTTCCTAGGGGCGACTGAAGCTTTCTTT.

The V call is TRBV12-3 or TRBV12-4, the J call TRBJ2-3; the match to TRBD2 covers 8 bases. J was trimmed by 8 bases and V by 5 bases; bases with no gene match: 18. This CDR3 region has 17 residues. CDR3 sequence reads: CASSPTVGAGASSTQYF. The DNA of the CDR3 is TGTGCCAGCAGTCCCACAGTGGGAGCGGGGGCCTCCAGTACGCAGTATTTT.

This chain joins TRBV7-9 and TRBJ1-1; D not certain. Germline CDR1 reads SEHNR; CDR2 reads FQNEAQ (reference sequence). There are 10 residues in the CDR3. This CDR3 reads CADGPIEAFF. In DNA, the CDR3 is TGTGCAGACGGACCGATTGAAGCTTTCTTT.

This chain joins TRBV29-1 and TRBJ2-1, with 8 bases aligning to TRBD1. Trimming cost V 5 bases and J 4 bases; bases outside gene matches: 7. The CDR3 consists of 14 residues. Germline-derived CDR1 and CDR2 are SQVTM and ANQGSEA. The CDR3 spells CSVPQGESYNEQFF. In nucleotides, the CDR3 is TGCAGCGTTCCACAGGGGGAAAGTTACAATGAGCAGTTCTTC.

The chain employs TRBV20-1 and TRBJ2-5; D is ambiguous. The length of the CDR3 is 12 residues. Germline values: CDR1 DFQATT, CDR2 SNEGSKA (reference sequence). CDR3 protein: CSLLREFETQYF. CDR3 nucleotides: TGCAGCCTACTCAGAGAATTCGAGACCCAGTACTTC.

The rearrangement links TRBV30 to TRBJ1-1, with unresolved D. V was pared by 5 bases and J by 3 bases, with 10 bases between. Germline assignment: CDR1 GTSNPN and CDR2 SVGIG (reference sequence). The CDR3 loop spans 12 amino acids. The DNA of the CDR3 is TGTGCCTGGGAGGCCGGACACACTGAAGCTTTCTTT. Protein: CAWEAGHTEAFF. The full variable domain, in which reference TRBV30 and TRBJ1-1 provide the parts outside the CDR3, is SQTIHQWPATLVQPVGSPLSLECTVEGTSNPNLYWYRQAAGRGLQLLFYSVGIGQISSEVPQNLSASRPQDRQFILSSKKLLLSDSGFYLCAWEAGHTEAFFGQGTRLTVV.

The chain links TRBV30 to TRBJ2-5; no clear D gene. The length of the CDR3 is 12 residues. The V end was cut by 4 bases, the J end by 7 bases, with 13 bases between. CDR1 and CDR2 from the germline V gene are GTSNPN and SVGIG (reference sequence). The DNA of the CDR3 is TGTGCCTGGACCCAATCCTCGAGGACCCAGTACTTC. Protein product: CAWTQSSRTQYF.

The chain uses TRBV12-3 or TRBV12-4 and TRBJ1-2, with TRBD1 as a possible D gene (6 bases). Trimming cost V 5 bases and J 4 bases, with 29 bases left between them. This CDR3 is 19 amino acids long. The CDR3 reads CASSRGGVQILRAGYGYTF. The CDR3 bases are TGTGCCAGCAGTCGGGGGGGCGTACAAATCCTTCGAGCGGGCTATGGCTACACCTTC.

This clonotype was recorded once. The chain couples TRBV15 to TRBJ2-1; no reliable D call. V gave up 1 base and J gave up 2 bases, with 9 bases separating them. This CDR3 has 15 residues. From germline, CDR1 is LNHNV and CDR2 YYDKDF (reference sequence). The CDR3 DNA follows: TGTGCCACCAGCAGAGTTGGCGTCACCTACAATGAGCAGTTCTTC. Protein: CATSRVGVTYNEQFF.

The rearrangement links TRBV27 to TRBJ1-2; 9 bases map to TRBD1. CDR1 is MNHEY and CDR2 is SMNVEV in the germline V gene (reference sequence). The CDR3 contains 14 residues. Unmatched junction bases numbered 9, after V lost 10 bases and J lost 3 bases. The CDR3 DNA reads TGTGCCACTCGTCCCGGGACAGGGCACTATGGCTACACCTTC. This gives the protein CATRPGTGHYGYTF.

V usage is TRBV7-2 and J usage is TRBJ1-5; no reliable D call. The CDR3 totals 15 residues. Germline-derived CDR1 and CDR2 are SGHTA and FQGNSA. Trimming stripped 3 bases from V and 0 bases from J, with 9 bases between. The CDR3 region has the DNA TGTGCCAGCAGCTTGGAGACTTATAGCAATCAGCCCCAGCATTTT. This translates into CASSLETYSNQPQHF.